The following is a T cell receptor (beta chain) sequence with its context. Its recognized antigen is unknown. Per-base qualities were not stored, and no clone one base away is much larger. The source of the sample is a study of sequential checkpoint blockade in melanoma (dated by TCRdb to between 2018 and 2021). A note on the overall study: Patients were assigned by 1:1 randomization to either first-line nivolumab followed by ipilimumab (arm A) or ipilimumab followed by nivolumab (arm B). Matched tumor biopsies were taken from some 23 patients before treatment and at week 13, after single-agent nivolumab (arm A) or ipilimumab (arm B). Both trial sequences were followed by maintenance nivolumab. DNA from 91 pretreatment melanoma tumor samples underwent TCRbeta immunosequencing. About 82% of the matched tumor biopsy pairs taken before and after treatment were from the same lesion.

Explained via the paper, the treatment or condition label denotes: randomized to nivolumab then ipilimumab (arm A) or the reverse (arm B). None of the trial patients had been given prior DNA-damaging chemotherapy. CheckMate 064, a randomized, open-label phase II trial of sequential checkpoint blockade, was the source of the samples, all of which came from patients with melanoma. Tumor TCR sequencing used genomic DNA from formalin-fixed paraffin-embedded (FFPE) tissue samples. The CDR3 goes from the cysteine to the phenylalanine over 15 residues. Solely the CDR3 DNA is kept, with 45 bases framed from the first base. The germline V gene encodes CDR1 KGHSH and CDR2 LQKENI. The V end gives up 3 bases and the J end 5 bases, leaving 9 bases in the junction not matched to a gene. The research as a whole found: Small sample sizes and reduced statistical power limited the analyses of tumor T-cell fraction within each arm. Patients whose tumor T-cell fraction and clonality increased by week 13 were about 30 times more likely to achieve clinical benefit. PD-L1 staining and CD8+ T-cell counts correlated with tumor T-cell fraction and clonality, whereas mutational load did not. In the nivolumab-first arm (arm A), pretreatment tumor TIL clonality was associated with response (P = .04). The model for predicting response that combines TCR metrics with mutation burden needs to be validated in larger, independent patient cohorts.

The immunoSEQ Assay was used to immunosequence TCRbeta CDR3 regions from genomic DNA. Before high-throughput sequencing, the genomic DNA was amplified using bias-controlled multiplex PCR. The authors' analysis ran thus. To quantify the absolute abundance of each unique TCRbeta CDR3 region, the sequences were collapsed and filtered. Clonality, defined as 1 minus Pielou's evenness, was calculated using only productive rearrangements. To compute tumor T-cell fraction, TCRbeta template counts were normalized to usable DNA, with usable DNA estimated from several housekeeping genes. A previously published method was used to identify clones with significantly greater frequencies in on-treatment samples than in baseline samples. Here the immuneACCESS table is served through TCRdb, limited to in-frame sequences with V and J called. Missing clones are a known gap in these copies; in checked studies unresolved V genes cover under half, and the rest lacks a known reason. V and J calls and clone size are given by that table; D and trimming were obtained from the DNA. This sample holds 2,500 or so clones; around 27% were observed only once. The ten largest clones capture over 9.5% of the sample.

The starting material was tumor tissue (inferred from file names), obtained from a patient given nivolumab and ipilimumab in sequence. Here the chain combines TRBV18 and TRBJ1-1, and 7 junctional nucleotides match TRBD1. The TCR sequence derives from a human donor with melanoma. The nucleotides are TGTGCCAGCTCACCGGAGATATCGACAGGGACTGAAGCTTTCTTT. This encodes CASSPEISTGTEAFF.